Below, 32 T cell receptor beta chains from the same sample are listed, as sequenced in a study of cytomegalovirus exposure and HLA in healthy donors. The assay was immunoSEQ multiplex PCR, and TCRdb's table has in-frame clones only and misses some. The data contain around 190,000 clones, approximately 81% of them singletons. Material: PBMCs. The receptors come from a man aged 18-30 years in good health and CMV-seropositive.

V gene TRBV6-1 combines with J gene TRBJ2-7, with a weak D call TRBD1 (6 bases). In germline, CDR1 is MNHNS, CDR2 SASEGT. This CDR3 has 14 residues. Trimming removed 3 bases at V and 1 base at J, with 10 bases between. CDR3 amino acids: CASSDLDRSYEQYF. In nucleotides, the CDR3 is TGTGCCAGCAGTGATTTGGACAGATCCTACGAGCAGTACTTC.

CDR3 loop: CSAREGYTF. The CDR3 DNA follows: TGCAGTGCTAGGGAGGGCTACACCTTC. V and J are TRBV20-1 and TRBJ1-2; D gene uncertain. The V gene lost 3 bases and the J gene lost 8 bases, with 4 bases spanning the gap. Germline assignment: CDR1 DFQATT and CDR2 SNEGSKA (reference sequence). The CDR3 has 9 residues.

The CDR3 protein is CASSSPGNRGSETQYF. CDR3 sequence (DNA): TGTGCCAGCAGCTCGCCCGGCAATAGGGGTTCGGAGACCCAGTACTTC. This sequence joins TRBV7-9 and TRBJ2-5; D may be TRBD1 (5 bases). Trimming took 4 bases from V and 5 from J, leaving 20 bases between them. The CDR3 length is 16 residues. Germline lookup yields CDR1 SEHNR and CDR2 FQNEAQ (reference sequence).

The rearrangement joins TRBV28 to TRBJ1-4; D is perhaps TRBD1 (5 bases). V was cut by 2 bases and J by 14 bases, with 15 bases left in between. This CDR3 has 13 amino acids. Germline assignment: CDR1 MDHEN and CDR2 SYDVKM. CDR3 amino acids: CASSLGEGRVLFF. CDR3 sequence (DNA): TGTGCCAGCAGTTTAGGGGAGGGGAGAGTTCTGTTTTTT.

This chain connects TRBV7-3 to TRBJ2-2, with D possibly matching TRBD2 (6 bases). The ends were cut back, 5 bases at V and 3 bases at J, with 10 bases in the middle. The germline gives CDR1 SGHTA, CDR2 FQGTGA. This CDR3 comprises 14 residues. CDR3 protein: CASSPGLYTGELFF. The CDR3 nucleotides are TGTGCCAGCAGCCCGGGACTTTACACCGGGGAGCTGTTTTTT.

The rearrangement links TRBV5-4 to TRBJ1-1; D is ambiguous. Germline CDR1 and CDR2: SGHNT and YYREEE (reference sequence). The V end was cut by 3 bases, the J end by 0 bases, with 9 bases between. CDR3 length equals 14 residues. CDR3 sequence reads: CASSSQTVNTEAFF. The CDR3 DNA reads TGTGCCAGCAGCTCCCAAACAGTGAACACTGAAGCTTTCTTT.

The V gene is TRBV5-6, the J gene TRBJ2-7; 8 nucleotides match TRBD1. In germline, CDR1 is SGHDT, CDR2 YYEEEE. The CDR3 has 16 amino acids. Germline trimming cut 4 bases from V and 2 bases from J; bases unmatched to any gene: 11. In nucleotides, the CDR3 is TGTGCCAGCAGCCCCTGGACAGGGCTTGGCACCTACGAGCAGTACTTC. It encodes CASSPWTGLGTYEQYF.

The CDR3 DNA reads TGTGCCAGCAGCCAAGATCGAGGAGGTAGGAATGAGCAGTTCTTC. It codes for CASSQDRGGRNEQFF. The chain has TRBV4-2 and TRBJ2-1, with TRBD2 as a possible D gene (5 bases). V lost 0 bases and J lost 7, with 13 bases in between. Germline loops: CDR1 LGHNA, CDR2 YNFKEQ. The CDR3 length is 15 residues.

The chain combines TRBV28 with TRBJ2-7, with TRBD2 identical over 11 bases. The CDR3 extends over 19 amino acids. Germline values: CDR1 MDHEN, CDR2 SYDVKM. V shed 3 bases and J 5 bases; nucleotides not matched to a gene: 18. The CDR3 loop reads CASSFFGLAGLGRDDEQYF. The CDR3 coding sequence is TGTGCCAGCAGTTTTTTTGGACTAGCGGGTTTGGGGCGCGACGACGAGCAGTACTTC.

The CDR3 region is CASSPSGGGTGEEKLFF. DNA for the CDR3: TGCGCCAGCAGCCCCTCAGGGGGCGGGACAGGGGAGGAAAAACTGTTTTTT. The chain uses TRBV4-1 and TRBJ1-4, with TRBD1 matching over 10 bases. The V gene's germline CDR1 is MGHRA and CDR2 YSYEKL. V lost 4 bases to trimming and J lost 8 bases; unmatched junction nucleotides: 13. CDR3 length: 17 residues.

V gene TRBV28 combines with J gene TRBJ1-2; a weak D match, TRBD1 (6 bases). The CDR3 spans 14 residues. CDR1 is MDHEN and CDR2 is SYDVKM in the germline V gene. The V end lost 0 bases, the J end lost 7 bases, and 12 bases lay between the germline ends. For the CDR3, the DNA is TGTGCCAGCAGTTTATGGGACAGCTTCGGTGGCTACACCTTC. It yields the protein CASSLWDSFGGYTF.

The chain is built from TRBV12-5 and TRBJ1-5, with 7 bases that match TRBD1. V dropped 0 bases and J dropped 7; count of bases not matched to a gene: 9. The CDR3 length is 16 residues. Germline CDR1 reads LGHNT; CDR2 reads FRNRAP. This CDR3 is CASGLVLGQGDQPQHF. The CDR3 region has the DNA TGTGCTAGTGGTTTGGTATTGGGGCAGGGGGACCAGCCCCAGCATTTT.

V and J are TRBV5-1 and TRBJ2-1; TRBD1 is a possible D gene (6 bases). The CDR3 loop spans 15 amino acids. Germline CDR1 reads SGHRS; CDR2 reads YFSETQ. Between the trimmed V and J ends, which lost 1 base and 8 bases, there was a span of 16 bases. This CDR3 reads CASSLRQGIRHEQFF. CDR3 nucleotide sequence: TGCGCCAGCAGCTTGAGGCAGGGGATAAGGCATGAGCAGTTCTTC.

The chain is built from TRBV12-5 and TRBJ2-1, with 14 bases lining up with TRBD2. Germline assignment: CDR1 LGHNT and CDR2 FRNRAP. The CDR3 consists of 15 residues. The J segment lost 8 bases and the V segment lost 6 bases, leaving 6 bases of the junction unmatched. CDR3 coding DNA: TGTGCTAGTGGCTCGACTAGCGGGGGGGCCTATGAGCAGTTCTTC. Its translation is CASGSTSGGAYEQFF.

The chain combines TRBV16 with TRBJ2-7; 8 nucleotides align to TRBD2. V gave up 8 bases and J gave up 2 bases; unmatched junction bases: 5. This CDR3 spans 13 amino acids. CDR1 is KGHSY and CDR2 is FQNENV in the germline V gene. The CDR3 here is CASGTSGPYEQYF. In nucleotides, the CDR3 is TGTGCCAGCGGAACTAGCGGACCCTACGAGCAGTACTTC.

The J gene is TRBJ2-7, the V gene TRBV7-3; D may be TRBD1 (5 bases). Germline loops: CDR1 SGHTA, CDR2 FQGTGA. Trimming stripped 4 bases from V and 4 bases from J, with 26 bases between. The CDR3 is 18 amino acids. CDR3 in amino acids: CASSSRVRGHPSDYEQYF. The CDR3 nucleotides read TGTGCCAGCAGCTCCAGAGTTAGGGGCCACCCTTCGGATTACGAGCAGTACTTC.

The chain links TRBV9 to TRBJ1-2; a possible D gene is TRBD1 (5 bases). The length of the CDR3 is 15 residues. V lost 0 bases to trimming and J lost 4 bases, with 13 bases between them. Germline CDR1 and CDR2: SGDLS and YYNGEE. CDR3 residues: CASSVGTGNPYGYTF. DNA for the CDR3: TGTGCCAGCAGCGTAGGCACAGGAAACCCCTATGGCTACACCTTC.

This clone was observed once. The rearrangement joins TRBV5-1 to TRBJ2-5; unclear D gene. The CDR3 loop spans 12 amino acids. CDR1 is SGHRS and CDR2 is YFSETQ in the germline V gene. V lost 0 bases, J lost 5 bases, and 5 bases lay in between. CDR3 in DNA: TGCGCCAGCAGCTTGGGGCCGGAGACCCAGTACTTC. This encodes CASSLGPETQYF.

This clone is a singleton in its sample. V and J are TRBV7-6 and TRBJ2-7; 9 bases are a match to TRBD1. The J segment lost 0 bases and the V segment lost 6 bases, leaving 0 bases of the junction unmatched. Germline CDR1 is SGHVS and CDR2 is FNYEAQ. The CDR3 is 13 residues long. The CDR3 DNA follows: TGTGCCAGCAGGGGACAGGGCTCCTACGAGCAGTACTTC. Its translation: CASRGQGSYEQYF.

The chain joins TRBV6-1 to TRBJ2-1; 9 positions agree with TRBD1. Germline CDR1 MNHNS, CDR2 SASEGT. The CDR3 contains 14 residues. Losses at the gene ends were 8 bases for V and 0 bases for J; bases not matched to a gene: 2. For the CDR3, the DNA is TGTGCCAGCGAGACAGGGGGCTCCTACAATGAGCAGTTCTTC. Its translation is CASETGGSYNEQFF.

The CDR3 here is CAWGAVTGHSYEQYF. CDR3 nucleotides: TGTGCCTGGGGTGCCGTTACGGGACACTCCTACGAGCAGTACTTC. This chain uses TRBV30 with TRBJ2-7; D perhaps matches TRBD1 (6 bases). The CDR3 runs to 15 residues. Germline loops: CDR1 GTSNPN, CDR2 SVGIG (reference sequence). The ends were cut back, 5 bases at V and 0 bases at J, with 17 bases in the middle.

The rearrangement uses TRBV6-4 and TRBJ1-2; TRBD1 matches 7 bases. CDR1 and CDR2 (germline): MRHNA, SNTAGT. The V gene end was trimmed by 0 bases and the J gene end by 4 bases; junction bases not matched to a gene: 5. The CDR3 has 15 residues. CDR3 coding DNA: TGTGCCAGCAGTGACTCAGGGGGCGCCCCCTATGGCTACACCTTC. This codes for CASSDSGGAPYGYTF.

V and J are TRBV2 and TRBJ1-4; D is ambiguous. Germline V gene lookup returns CDR1 SNHLY and CDR2 FYNNEI. CDR3 length equals 14 residues. With 7 bases removed from V and 4 bases from J, the gap between germline ends came to 13 bases. CDR3 sequence: CASISEAGNEKLFF. The CDR3 DNA reads TGTGCCAGCATCTCGGAGGCGGGTAATGAAAAACTGTTTTTT.

There are a few counts of this clone. V gene TRBV30 combines with J gene TRBJ2-7, with a weak D call TRBD2 (6 bases). V lost 4 bases, J lost 3 bases, and 10 bases lay in between. CDR1 and CDR2 from the germline V gene are GTSNPN and SVGIG (reference sequence). The CDR3 consists of 12 residues. The DNA for the CDR3 is TGTGCCTGGACCGGGACTTTCTACGAGCAGTACTTC. Encoded protein: CAWTGTFYEQYF.

This clone was seen more than once but under ten times. The chain recombines TRBV29-1 with TRBJ1-2; TRBD1 matches at 7 bases. This CDR3 contains 12 residues. The germline V gene encodes CDR1 SQVTM and CDR2 ANQGSEA. The ends lost 2 bases at V and 5 bases at J; junction bases unmatched: 2. CDR3 residues: CSVEHRGYGYTF. CDR3 nucleotides: TGCAGCGTTGAACACAGGGGTTATGGCTACACCTTC. The full variable domain, completed using reference TRBV29-1 and TRBJ1-2, is SAVISQKPSRDICQRGTSLTIQCQVDSQVTMMFWYRQQPGQSLTLIATANQGSEATYESGFVIDKFPISRPNLTFSTLTVSNMSPEDSSIYLCSVEHRGYGYTFGSGTRLTVV.

The chain employs TRBV2 and TRBJ2-1; 10 positions agree with TRBD2. Germline-derived CDR1 and CDR2 are SNHLY and FYNNEI. V lost 6 bases and J lost 8; bases outside the gene matches: 10. The CDR3 runs 15 residues. In DNA, the CDR3 is TGTGCCAGCAGGGTAAGCGGGAGGGCCGACTATGAGCAGTTCTTC. Translating gives CASRVSGRADYEQFF.

The chain links TRBV5-1 to TRBJ2-3; 7 positions agree with TRBD2. Looked up from germline, CDR1 is SGHRS and CDR2 is YFSETQ. The CDR3 sequence is 15 residues long. J was trimmed by 0 bases and V by 4 bases; bases with no gene match: 5. The CDR3 region has the DNA TGCGCCAGCAGCCTTGCGGGACTAAGCACAGATACGCAGTATTTT. This codes for CASSLAGLSTDTQYF.

The chain recombines TRBV5-1 with TRBJ1-5; D is perhaps TRBD1 (6 bases). The CDR3 is made up of 14 amino acids. V was trimmed by 1 base and J by 5 bases, leaving 10 bases between them. The germline V gene has CDR1 SGHRS and CDR2 YFSETQ. The CDR3 sequence: CASSLRGGDQPQHF. The CDR3 nucleotides read TGCGCCAGCAGCTTGCGGGGGGGCGATCAGCCCCAGCATTTT.

J is TRBJ2-2 and V is TRBV28; 9 nucleotides align to TRBD2. Germline CDR1 and CDR2: MDHEN and SYDVKM. The junction had 9 bases not matched to a gene; V was cut back by 3 bases and J by 4 bases. The CDR3 totals 17 residues. The CDR3 sequence: CASSLWGLAGSTGELFF. The DNA for the CDR3 is TGTGCCAGCAGTTTGTGGGGGCTAGCGGGGAGCACCGGGGAGCTGTTTTTT.

This chain connects TRBV2 to TRBJ2-5; the match to TRBD1 covers 7 bases. J was trimmed by 5 bases and V by 4 bases; bases with no gene match: 13. The CDR3 spans 16 residues. CDR1 is SNHLY, CDR2 FYNNEI, per germline. This chain's CDR3 is CASSGEGAPARETQYF. For the CDR3, the DNA is TGTGCCAGCAGTGGAGAGGGGGCCCCTGCCCGGGAGACCCAGTACTTC.

This sequence joins TRBV28 and TRBJ1-5; D not certain. Germline CDR1 reads MDHEN; CDR2 reads SYDVKM. This CDR3 is built from 13 residues. V was cut by 3 bases and J by 6 bases, with 9 bases left in between. CDR3 in DNA: TGTGCCAGCAGTTTGGTGAGGAGTCAGCCCCAGCATTTT. Its translation: CASSLVRSQPQHF.

The chain combines TRBV11-3 with TRBJ1-6, with D possibly TRBD1 on 5 matching bases. This CDR3 contains 16 residues. The ends were cut back, 2 bases at V and 9 bases at J, with 17 bases in the middle. Looked up from germline, CDR1 is SGHNT and CDR2 is YENEEA. CDR3 amino acids: CASSLLIGQGSSPLHF. Written as DNA, the CDR3 is TGTGCCAGCAGCTTATTGATCGGCCAGGGAAGTTCACCCCTCCACTTT.